A selection of T cell receptor beta chains follows, all from one sample in a study of CD8+CD57+ T cells in acquired aplastic anemia. One entry per CDR3 protein, called by TCRdb with MiXCR from the reads. The table records some 20,000 distinct CDR3 sequences, approximately 37% of them present only once. The sequenced sample consisted of CD8+CD57+ T cells sorted from PBMCs. The receptors derive from a human donor with aplastic anemia. Both conserved end residues are part of each CDR3. Each record gives: clone size, D gene, J gene, V gene, CDR3 protein, CDR3 DNA. D genes are given only for firm matches. For some rows the clone size is stated as once, few or many, or as a class when expanded; others skip it.

>few|-|TRBJ2-7|TRBV12-3/TRBV12-4
CASREAGTSYEQYF
TGTGCCAGCAGAGAGGCCGGGACAAGCTACGAGCAGTACTTC
>-|-|TRBJ1-2|TRBV5-5
CASSLWVQLVYGYTF
TGTGCCAGCAGCTTGTGGGTACAGCTTGTCTATGGCTACACCTTC
>many|-|TRBJ1-2|TRBV13
CASSLTEFNYGYTF
TGTGCCAGCAGCTTAACAGAATTCAACTATGGCTACACCTTC
>few|TRBD2|TRBJ2-1|TRBV4-1
CASSPRTSGNNEQFF
TGCGCCAGCAGCCCTCGGACTAGCGGGAACAATGAGCAGTTCTTC
>-|TRBD2|TRBJ2-1|TRBV4-2
CASSQEASGRNEQFF
TGTGCCAGCAGCCAAGAAGCTAGCGGGAGAAATGAGCAGTTCTTC
>few|TRBD2|TRBJ2-1|TRBV19
CASSTTSGIPSRSYNEQFF
TGTGCCAGTAGTACGACTAGCGGGATCCCGTCCCGATCCTACAATGAGCAGTTCTTC
>-|-|TRBJ2-1|TRBV24-1
CATSDSGAEYRNEQFF
TGTGCCACCAGTGATTCCGGCGCAGAGTACAGGAATGAGCAGTTCTTC
>few|-|TRBJ1-1|TRBV19
CASSIQGNTEAFF
TGTGCCAGTAGCATCCAGGGGAACACTGAAGCTTTCTTT
>few|-|TRBJ2-1|TRBV20-1
CSANRPGGTYNEQFF
TGCAGTGCCAACCGGCCAGGGGGGACCTACAATGAGCAGTTCTTC
>-|TRBD1|TRBJ1-2|TRBV9
CASSVGQGADYGYTF
TGTGCCAGCAGCGTAGGGCAGGGGGCTGACTATGGCTACACCTTC
>-|TRBD1|TRBJ1-2|TRBV19
CASSMATGQSAFHNYGYTF
TGTGCCAGTAGTATGGCTACGGGACAGTCTGCATTCCACAACTATGGCTACACCTTC
>-|TRBD2|TRBJ2-7|TRBV24-1
CARLSGNYEQYF
TGTGCCCGACTGAGCGGGAATTACGAGCAGTACTTC
>-|TRBD2|TRBJ2-3|TRBV5-1
CASSSVAGLAGGTDTQYF
TGCGCCAGCAGCTCCGTCGCGGGACTAGCGGGGGGCACAGATACGCAGTATTTT
>few|TRBD2|TRBJ2-1|TRBV7-2
CASSLAYLAGGDEQFF
TGTGCCAGCAGCTTAGCCTATCTAGCGGGGGGAGATGAGCAGTTCTTC
>-|-|TRBJ2-2|TRBV5-5
CASSLGNPNTGELFF
TGCGCCAGCAGCTTAGGGAACCCGAACACCGGGGAGCTGTTTTTT
>few|TRBD1|TRBJ2-7|TRBV29-1
CSVESSTGTGEQYF
TGCAGCGTTGAGTCCTCGACAGGGACCGGCGAGCAGTACTTC
>-|TRBD2|TRBJ2-1|TRBV19
CASSLFSGRANNEQFF
TGTGCCAGTAGTCTTTTTAGCGGGAGGGCCAACAATGAGCAGTTCTTC
>many|-|TRBJ2-3|TRBV4-2
CASSPKTDSVTSTDTQYF
TGTGCCAGCAGCCCGAAGACTGATAGCGTAACTAGCACAGATACGCAGTATTTT
>-|TRBD1|TRBJ1-2|TRBV20-1
CSATRRQGKGYGYTF
TGCAGTGCTACCCGTCGACAGGGAAAAGGCTATGGCTACACCTTC
>-|TRBD1|TRBJ1-2|TRBV5-1
CASSLAGGFYGYTF
TGCGCCAGCAGCTTGGCAGGGGGCTTCTATGGCTACACCTTC
>-|TRBD1|TRBJ1-1|TRBV19
CASKTGGVNTEAFF
TGTGCCAGTAAAACAGGGGGCGTGAACACTGAAGCTTTCTTT
>-|-|TRBJ2-3|TRBV20-1
CNARDRRVHSTDTQYF
TGCAATGCTAGAGATCGGCGGGTTCATAGCACAGATACGCAGTATTTT
>few|-|TRBJ1-2|TRBV7-9
CASSLVSGNGYTF
TGTGCCAGCAGCTTAGTATCCGGGAATGGCTACACCTTC
>-|TRBD1|TRBJ1-1|TRBV5-1
CASSPTGGSNTEAFF
TGCGCCAGCAGCCCGACAGGGGGTTCGAACACTGAAGCTTTCTTT
>few|-|TRBJ2-7|TRBV20-1
CSARDVTTYEQYF
TGCAGTGCTAGAGACGTGACTACCTACGAGCAGTACTTC
>-|-|TRBJ1-1|TRBV6-4
CASSEEGHTEAFF
TGTGCCAGCAGTGAAGAGGGGCACACTGAAGCTTTCTTT
>few|TRBD2|TRBJ2-5|TRBV15
CATSRDRGGQETQYF
TGTGCCACCAGCAGAGATCGGGGGGGCCAAGAGACCCAGTACTTC
>few|TRBD2|TRBJ2-7|TRBV20-1
CSASRGTSGYEQYF
TGCAGTGCTAGCCGCGGGACTAGCGGTTACGAGCAGTACTTC
>few|-|TRBJ1-4|TRBV7-9
CASSLWDINEKLFF
TGTGCCAGCAGCCTATGGGACATTAATGAAAAACTGTTTTTT
>-|-|TRBJ2-5|TRBV7-7
CASSLAPSTETQYF
TGTGCTAGCAGCTTAGCTCCCAGCACGGAGACCCAGTACTTC
>few|TRBD1|TRBJ1-5|TRBV15
CATSRDLTGESNQPQHF
TGTGCCACCAGCAGAGATCTGACAGGGGAGAGCAATCAGCCCCAGCATTTT
>-|TRBD2|TRBJ2-7|TRBV9
CASSPPGASGSYEQYF
TGTGCCAGCAGCCCTCCGGGAGCTAGCGGGAGCTACGAGCAGTACTTC
>-|TRBD1|TRBJ2-7|TRBV5-5
CASSLRDREPSYEQYF
TGTGCCAGCAGCTTGAGGGACAGGGAACCCTCCTACGAGCAGTACTTC
>few|-|TRBJ2-1|TRBV29-1
CSVDASPSNEQFF
TGCAGCGTTGACGCTTCCCCGTCTAATGAGCAGTTCTTC
>many|-|TRBJ2-5|TRBV2
CASSSGRGQGQETQYF
TGTGCCAGCAGTTCTGGACGGGGGCAAGGCCAAGAGACCCAGTACTTC
>few|-|TRBJ2-2|TRBV12-3/TRBV12-4
CASSFLVTGELFF
TGTGCCAGCAGTTTTCTTGTCACCGGGGAGCTGTTTTTT
>few|-|TRBJ1-1|TRBV11-3
CASSFGSPNTEAFF
TGTGCCAGCAGCTTCGGCAGCCCGAACACTGAAGCTTTCTTT
>-|TRBD2|TRBJ2-1|TRBV20-1
CSAPTSGRWEQFF
TGCAGTGCTCCGACTAGCGGGAGATGGGAGCAGTTCTTC
>-|-|TRBJ2-3|TRBV7-3
CASSLGYSGTDTQYF
TGTGCCAGCAGCTTAGGGTATTCGGGCACAGATACGCAGTATTTT